The 32 T cell receptor beta chains given below trace back to one sample, sequenced in a study of T cell responses to AZD1222 COVID-19 vaccine. Sequenced by immunoSEQ multiplex PCR; TCRdb stores in-frame clones only, minus some. This table has 150,000 to 200,000 clones, roughly 93% appearing once. Sequenced here: peripheral blood, sampled on day 0 of AZD1222 vaccination. Source of these receptors: an adult in good health.

The rearrangement joins TRBV5-1 to TRBJ2-3, with D tentatively TRBD2 (7 bases). The CDR3 totals 16 residues. Germline lookup yields CDR1 SGHRS and CDR2 YFSETQ. The V end lost 5 bases, the J end lost 2 bases, and 18 bases lay between the germline ends. As DNA, the CDR3 is TGCGCCAGCAGGGAGGGGGGGCTTCGGGACACAGATACGCAGTATTTT. It translates to CASREGGLRDTDTQYF.

Details on this clone: Within the sample, other DNA sequences also encode this same CDR3. The gene calls are TRBV6-5 and TRBJ2-5; D call uncertain. Deletions cut 0 bases from V and 1 base from J, with 6 bases between. CDR1 and CDR2 from the germline V gene are MNHEY and SVGAGI. The length of the CDR3 is 14 residues. The CDR3 reads CASSYSGFQETQYF. Here the CDR3 DNA reads TGTGCCAGCAGTTACTCGGGCTTCCAAGAGACCCAGTACTTC.

V gene TRBV7-6 combines with J gene TRBJ1-1; TRBD1 might be the D (5 bases). Germline V gives CDR1 SGHVS, CDR2 FNYEAQ. The V end was cut by 1 base, the J end by 4 bases, with 13 bases between. The CDR3 loop spans 15 amino acids. The CDR3 protein is CASSLEKRGVTEAFF. In nucleotides, the CDR3 is TGTGCCAGCAGCTTAGAGAAAAGGGGAGTCACTGAAGCTTTCTTT.

The chain joins TRBV18 to TRBJ2-5; TRBD2 matches 15 bases. The CDR3 is 16 residues long. From germline, CDR1 is KGHSH and CDR2 LQKENI. Trimming cost V 3 bases and J 5 bases; bases outside gene matches: 4. The CDR3 protein is CASSPPGLAGGETQYF. In nucleotides, the CDR3 is TGTGCCAGCTCACCCCCGGGACTAGCGGGGGGCGAGACCCAGTACTTC.

The chain couples TRBV28 to TRBJ1-6; tentatively, D is TRBD1 (5 bases). The CDR3 extends over 17 amino acids. Between the trimmed V and J ends, which lost 3 bases and 10 bases, there was a span of 22 bases. Germline CDR1 MDHEN, CDR2 SYDVKM. The CDR3 loop is CASSFSTRGLRESPLHF. CDR3 DNA sequence: TGTGCCAGCAGTTTTAGTACCCGGGGACTAAGAGAATCACCCCTCCACTTT.

The gene calls are TRBV30 and TRBJ2-3; TRBD2 is a possible D gene (5 bases). The CDR3 has 16 residues. Germline values: CDR1 GTSNPN, CDR2 SVGIG (reference sequence). V dropped 0 bases and J dropped 5 bases, with 18 bases sitting between them. Here the CDR3 reads CAWSVLNGITRDTQYF. The CDR3 DNA reads TGTGCCTGGAGTGTTCTAAACGGGATTACTAGAGATACGCAGTATTTT.

The chain carries TRBV2 and TRBJ2-7, with D possibly called TRBD1 or TRBD2 (5 bases each). Germline values: CDR1 SNHLY, CDR2 FYNNEI. V lost 7 bases and J 0 bases, leaving 16 bases between the germline ends. The CDR3 contains 15 residues. The CDR3 nucleotides read TGTGCCAGCACCCGGGACGGAGGTTTCTCCTACGAGCAGTACTTC. It specifies CASTRDGGFSYEQYF.

The chain has TRBV19 and TRBJ2-1; D is possibly TRBD1 or TRBD2 (6 bases each). CDR3 length equals 13 residues. V was trimmed by 8 bases and J by 8 bases, leaving 16 bases between them. The germline gives CDR1 LNHDA, CDR2 SQIVND (reference sequence). DNA for the CDR3: TGTGCCAGTTCCGGGGGCCCCTTAGATGAGCAGTTCTTC. It is translated as CASSGGPLDEQFF.

This chain's CDR3 is CSVAPGTGGRPQHF. The CDR3 region has the DNA TGCAGCGTTGCCCCCGGGACAGGTGGTCGGCCCCAGCATTTT. The chain has TRBV29-1 and TRBJ1-5; 8 bases align to TRBD1. Losses at the gene ends were 4 bases for V and 9 bases for J; bases not matched to a gene: 11. The CDR3 loop spans 14 amino acids. Germline-derived CDR1 and CDR2 are SQVTM and ANQGSEA.

In nucleotides, the CDR3 is TGTGCCAGCAGTGAGGGACTAGCGGGGTACAATGAGCAGTTCTTC. This encodes CASSEGLAGYNEQFF. The chain joins TRBV6-4 to TRBJ2-1; 13 bases line up with TRBD2. Germline CDR1 and CDR2: MRHNA and SNTAGT. The CDR3 length is 15 residues. J lost 4 bases, V lost 3 bases, and 0 bases had no gene match.

The chain employs TRBV2 and TRBJ2-5; tentatively, D is TRBD2 (6 bases). With 0 bases removed from V and 2 bases from J, the gap between germline ends came to 10 bases. The length of the CDR3 is 15 residues. Germline V gene data show CDR1 as SNHLY and CDR2 as FYNNEI. In nucleotides, the CDR3 is TGTGCCAGCAGTGAAGCGTTGGCGGGGCAAGAGACCCAGTACTTC. It yields the protein CASSEALAGQETQYF.

This clone was seen more than once but under ten times. J is TRBJ2-1 and V is TRBV11-2; 8 bases map to TRBD2. J was trimmed by 9 bases and V by 5 bases; bases with no gene match: 18. The V gene's germline CDR1 is SGHAT and CDR2 FQNNGV. The CDR3 sequence is 17 residues long. The CDR3: CASSPVSLGGGQLEQFF. The CDR3 region has the DNA TGTGCCAGCAGCCCAGTTTCATTGGGCGGGGGGCAACTTGAGCAGTTCTTC. Together with reference TRBV11-2 and TRBJ2-1, the CDR3 gives the full variable domain: EAGVAQSPRYKIIEKRQSVAFWCNPISGHATLYWYQQILGQGPKLLIQFQNNGVVDDSQLPKDRFSAERLKGVDSTLKIQPAKLEDSAVYLCASSPVSLGGGQLEQFFGPGTRLTVL.

This clone was recorded once. The chain uses TRBV5-1 and TRBJ1-6; possible D gene TRBD1, 5 bases. V lost 3 bases to trimming and J lost 10 bases, with 17 bases between them. CDR3 length equals 15 residues. The germline gives CDR1 SGHRS, CDR2 YFSETQ. As DNA, the CDR3 is TGCGCCAGCAGCTACCTCACGGGGGTAGCATCACCCCTCCACTTT. It encodes CASSYLTGVASPLHF.

This clone was picked up a small number of times. This rearrangement joins TRBV27 to TRBJ1-2; D is unresolved. Germline V gene sequence: CDR1 MNHEY, CDR2 SMNVEV (reference sequence). This CDR3 region has 18 residues. V was pared by 5 bases and J by 5 bases, with 27 bases between. Here the CDR3 reads CASSPGSGTTVFWYGYTF. DNA of the CDR3: TGTGCCAGCAGTCCCGGTTCCGGTACCACAGTGTTTTGGTATGGCTACACCTTC.

V gene TRBV19 combines with J gene TRBJ2-3, with a tentative D call TRBD1 (6 bases). Looked up from germline, CDR1 is LNHDA and CDR2 is SQIVND (reference sequence). This CDR3 region has 15 residues. The V end was cut by 5 bases, the J end by 4 bases, with 16 bases between. The CDR3 DNA is TGTGCCAGTAGTTCAACAGGGAGTAGAGCAGATACGCAGTATTTT. It is translated as CASSSTGSRADTQYF. The whole variable domain, remainder taken from reference TRBV19 and TRBJ2-3, is DGGITQSPKYLFRKEGQNVTLSCEQNLNHDAMYWYRQDPGQGLRLIYYSQIVNDFQKGDIAEGYSVSREKKESFPLTVTSAQKNPTAFYLCASSSTGSRADTQYFGPGTRLTVL.

This CDR3 is CASSQAGLIGYGYTF. The CDR3 bases are TGTGCCAGCAGCCAAGCGGGGCTAATAGGCTATGGCTACACCTTC. The chain has TRBV14 and TRBJ1-2, with D tentatively TRBD1 (5 bases). The CDR3 covers 15 residues. Germline assignment: CDR1 SGHDN and CDR2 FVKESK. With 1 base removed from V and 4 bases from J, the gap between germline ends came to 13 bases.

The rearrangement links TRBV10-3 to TRBJ2-2, with TRBD2 matching 11 bases. Germline trimming cut 7 bases from V and 1 base from J; bases unmatched to any gene: 5. CDR1 ENHRY and CDR2 SYGVKD come from the germline V gene. CDR3 length: 16 amino acids. In DNA form, the CDR3 reads TGTGCCATCAACGGCGGACTAGCGGGGAACACCGGGGAGCTGTTTTTT. Amino acid sequence: CAINGGLAGNTGELFF.

This rearrangement joins TRBV5-3 to TRBJ1-4, with 7 bases matching TRBD1. TRBV5-3 is flagged as an ORF with uncertain function. The CDR3 is made up of 17 amino acids. V was clipped by 4 bases and J by 5 bases; unmatched bases: 14. The CDR3 coding sequence is TGTGCCAGAAGCCCCCGGGGGGTGGCAGGGGGAAATGAAAAACTGTTTTTT. Its translation: CARSPRGVAGGNEKLFF.

This clone has a single count. J is TRBJ2-2 and V is TRBV18; D may be TRBD2 (6 bases). Germline loops: CDR1 KGHSH, CDR2 LQKENI. V gave up 5 bases and J gave up 3 bases, with 13 bases separating them. The CDR3 runs 15 residues. This chain's CDR3 is CASSWGDFYTGELFF. CDR3 nucleotides: TGTGCCAGCTCATGGGGGGACTTCTACACCGGGGAGCTGTTTTTT.

V and J are TRBV28 and TRBJ1-2, with D perhaps matching TRBD1 (5 bases). The ends were cut back, 3 bases at V and 8 bases at J, with 25 bases in the middle. Germline CDR1 reads MDHEN; CDR2 reads SYDVKM. The CDR3 is made up of 17 amino acids. Here the CDR3 DNA reads TGTGCCAGCAGTTTGACTTATCCAGGGCCCTTTTGGAGAGGCTACACCTTC. This gives the protein CASSLTYPGPFWRGYTF.

The chain recombines TRBV30 with TRBJ2-5; 7 bases map to TRBD2. The CDR3 sequence is 12 residues long. After removal of 1 base from V and 7 bases from J, the junction contained 3 bases not matched to a gene. Per germline, CDR1 GTSNPN and CDR2 SVGIG (reference sequence). The CDR3 loop reads CAWSGGGGTQYF. Written as DNA, the CDR3 is TGTGCCTGGAGTGGCGGGGGAGGGACCCAGTACTTC.

The V and J genes are TRBV18 and TRBJ2-3; D is tentatively TRBD1 or TRBD2 (5 bases each). Germline lookup yields CDR1 KGHSH and CDR2 LQKENI. V shed 4 bases and J shed 1 base, with 12 bases lying between them. This CDR3 contains 15 residues. The CDR3 nucleotides are TGTGCCAGCTCACGGGGGACCAGAGGCACAGATACGCAGTATTTT. Amino acid sequence: CASSRGTRGTDTQYF. The whole variable domain, remainder taken from reference TRBV18 and TRBJ2-3, is NAGVMQNPRHLVRRRGQEARLRCSPMKGHSHVYWYRQLPEEGLKFMVYLQKENIIDESGMPKERFSAEFPKEGPSILRIQQVVRGDSAAYFCASSRGTRGTDTQYFGPGTRLTVL.

The chain employs TRBV6-5 and TRBJ1-1; weak D call: TRBD1 (5 bases). Germline lookup yields CDR1 MNHEY and CDR2 SVGAGI. This CDR3 has 14 residues. V lost 5 bases and J 1 base, leaving 11 bases between the germline ends. The CDR3: CASSRGGGNTEAFF. In DNA form, the CDR3 reads TGTGCCAGCAGTAGGGGAGGAGGGAACACTGAAGCTTTCTTT.

The chain employs TRBV20-1 and TRBJ1-2; D is uncertain. Germline-derived CDR1 and CDR2 are DFQATT and SNEGSKA (reference sequence). CDR3 length: 11 amino acids. The CDR3 bases are TGCAGCGGCCCGATCTTGAGCGGCTACACCTTC. Protein product: CSGPILSGYTF.

The gene calls are TRBV3-1 (or the pseudogene TRBV3-2) and TRBJ1-5; no firm D call. With 1 base removed from V and 7 bases from J, the gap between germline ends came to 11 bases. The length of the CDR3 is 14 residues. Germline CDR1 reads LGHDT; CDR2 reads YNNKEL (reference sequence). CDR3 sequence: CASSQGHRYQPQHF. CDR3 DNA: TGTGCCAGCAGCCAAGGACATCGGTACCAGCCCCAGCATTTT.

The chain carries TRBV24-1 and TRBJ1-2, with D unresolved. Germline CDR1 reads KGHDR; CDR2 reads SFDVKD. The CDR3 runs to 16 residues. The germline V and J ends were trimmed by 9 bases and 2 bases, with 21 bases remaining between them. The CDR3 spells CATVAQVGHNNYGYTF. The CDR3 region has the DNA TGTGCCACCGTTGCCCAGGTCGGTCACAACAACTATGGCTACACCTTC.

The rearrangement uses TRBV5-1 and TRBJ1-1; TRBD1 matches at 7 bases. There are 14 residues in the CDR3. After removal of 4 bases from V and 4 bases from J, the junction contained 7 bases not matched to a gene. Germline V CDR1 and CDR2: SGHRS, YFSETQ. CDR3 sequence reads: CASSKTGSSTEAFF. CDR3 in DNA: TGCGCCAGCAGCAAGACAGGGTCAAGCACTGAAGCTTTCTTT.

The rearrangement links TRBV30 to TRBJ1-2; D remains unclear. The V gene's germline CDR1 is GTSNPN and CDR2 SVGIG (reference sequence). The ends were cut back, 5 bases at V and 4 bases at J, with 11 bases in the middle. There are 12 residues in the CDR3. The CDR3 coding sequence is TGTGCCTGGGGCAGCGCGAGCTATGGCTACACCTTC. Translated, it gives CAWGSASYGYTF.

This rearrangement joins TRBV4-1 to TRBJ2-1; 12 bases align to TRBD2. The CDR3 is 16 residues long. Losses at the gene ends were 5 bases for V and 0 bases for J; bases not matched to a gene: 2. Germline CDR1 MGHRA, CDR2 YSYEKL. The CDR3 here is CASSLLAGGSYNEQFF. In DNA, the CDR3 is TGCGCCAGCAGCTTACTAGCGGGGGGCTCCTACAATGAGCAGTTCTTC.

This clone was counted once. The gene calls are TRBV27 and TRBJ1-1; a weak D match, TRBD1 (5 bases). V was shortened by 0 bases and J by 2 bases, with 13 bases between the two germline ends. The CDR3 is 16 amino acids. Per the germline V gene, CDR1 is MNHEY and CDR2 is SMNVEV (reference sequence). The CDR3 sequence is CASSLSRGSINTEAFF. The CDR3 nucleotides are TGTGCCAGCAGTTTATCCCGGGGGAGCATCAACACTGAAGCTTTCTTT.

V gene TRBV4-3 combines with J gene TRBJ2-2, with 11 bases that match TRBD2. CDR1 and CDR2 (germline): LGHNA, YSLEER. CDR3 length: 17 residues. With 1 base clipped from V and 2 bases from J, the junction kept 3 bases outside the gene matches. The CDR3 is CASSQASGGRNTGELFF. The CDR3 DNA is TGCGCCAGCAGCCAAGCTAGCGGGGGGAGAAACACCGGGGAGCTGTTTTTT.

This chain joins TRBV11-1 and TRBJ2-5; 12 bases match TRBD2. The V gene end was trimmed by 5 bases and the J gene end by 4 bases; junction bases not matched to a gene: 8. The germline V gene has CDR1 SGHAT and CDR2 FQDESV (reference sequence). The CDR3 runs 16 residues. In DNA, the CDR3 is TGTGCCAGCAGCCCTGGACTAGCGGGGTCCTCAGAGACCCAGTACTTC. Its protein is CASSPGLAGSSETQYF.